A selection of T cell receptor beta chains follows, all from one sample in a study of T-cell reconstitution after alpha-beta-depleted transplantation in children. Each CDR3 protein is one row after TCRdb ran MiXCR on the PCR reads. The table lists about 980,000 distinct CDR3 sequences, 25% to 35% of them singletons. Source: PBMCs, mostly from graft donor cells, taken 360 days after TCRalphabeta/CD19-depleted stem cell transplant. The receptors come from a boy under two years old who had a stem cell transplant for SCID, so the T cells may come from the graft donor. Both conserved end residues are part of each CDR3. A D gene is named only where the DNA matches it firmly. Clone size is given for some rows only: seen once, a few or many times, or a class if the clone is expanded.

clone_size d_call j_call v_call cdr3_nt cdr3_aa
few - TRBJ2-3 TRBV20-1 TGCAGTACTAGGAGGCCCGGACAGAGCACAGATACGCAGTATTTT CSTRRPGQSTDTQYF
- TRBD1 TRBJ1-5 TRBV6-1 TGTGCCAGCAGACGCGACAGGGCCCGCAATCAGCCCCAGCATTTT CASRRDRARNQPQHF
- TRBD1 TRBJ1-5 TRBV28 TGTGCCAGCAGTTTTCAACAGGGGAGAAATCAGCCCCAGCATTTT CASSFQQGRNQPQHF
- TRBD1 TRBJ2-1 TRBV20-1 TGCAGTGCAACCGGGACAGGGGGCAGCAATGAGCAGTTCTTC CSATGTGGSNEQFF
- - TRBJ2-3 TRBV15 TGTGCCACCAGCAGAGCGGGGGAGGCCACAGATACGCAGTATTTT CATSRAGEATDTQYF
- - TRBJ1-3 TRBV20-1 TGCAGTGCTAGAGATCGACATCTACCGAGCTCTGGAAACACCATATATTTT CSARDRHLPSSGNTIYF
- TRBD1 TRBJ1-3 TRBV12-5 TGTGCTAGTGGTTTGGGCTGGGACAGGGGGCATCGGACCATATATTTT CASGLGWDRGHRTIYF
many - TRBJ2-7 TRBV12-3/TRBV12-4 TGTGCCAGCACCCCCGACAGGTACTCCTACGAGCAGTACTTC CASTPDRYSYEQYF
many - TRBJ1-1 TRBV5-1 TGCGCCAGCAGCTTGGGAGGGGGGGACACTGAAGCTTTCTTT CASSLGGGDTEAFF
- - TRBJ1-2 TRBV7-9 TGTGCCAGCAGCTTAGTGTTGTTACAGGTCGAAGGCTACACCTTC CASSLVLLQVEGYTF
- TRBD2 TRBJ2-1 TRBV20-1 TGCAGTGCTAGCGGGGGGGCCCGAAATGAGCAGTTCTTC CSASGGARNEQFF
- TRBD1 TRBJ2-1 TRBV2 TGTGCCAGCAGTGAAGTCCCGGGACAGGTTAGGGCCTACAATGAGCAGTTCTTC CASSEVPGQVRAYNEQFF
- - TRBJ1-4 TRBV29-1 TGCAGCGTTGCCTTAACAGGGAGTGGCTCCAATGAAAAACTGTTTTTT CSVALTGSGSNEKLFF
few TRBD1 TRBJ1-2 TRBV20-1 TGCAGTGCTAGAGATTCGACAGGGGGCGAATCTGGCTACACCTTC CSARDSTGGESGYTF
- TRBD1 TRBJ2-7 TRBV5-6 TGTGCCAGCAGCTTGGTTGTTCGGCAGGGGGCCGGGGAGCAGTACTTC CASSLVVRQGAGEQYF